Here is one TCR beta chain with its context. Antigen unknown. It was cDNA, reverse transcribed from extracted RNA, that served as the sequencing template. TCRdb's table, derived via immunoSEQ multiplex PCR, lists solely in-frame clones and lacks some. The sample has tens of thousands of clones, around 62% seen once; the top ten hold 3.5% to 5%. These data come from a study of CD8+ T cells in alopecia areata. Findings and caveats of the study: Normal scalp showed lower clonality than lesional scalp, especially alopecia totalis/universalis.

There are 15 residues in the CDR3. Germline V gene lookup returns CDR1 SSHAT and CDR2 FNYEAQ (reference sequence). V dropped 4 bases and J dropped 5; count of bases not matched to a gene: 6. In roughly 5 patients, CD4+ T cells were split by CD25+CD127- sorting. Those with alopecia areata gave lesional scalp punch biopsies and peripheral blood. This chain links TRBV7-7 with TRBJ2-5; 11 nucleotides agree with TRBD2. This sequence was found in a human donor with alopecia areata. Sequencing input: CD4+ Tregs sorted from blood. The CDR3 region is CASSSIAGGLETQYF. CDR3 nucleotides: TGTGCCAGCAGCTCCATAGCGGGAGGGCTGGAGACCCAGTACTTC.